This paragraph covers one TCR beta chain sequence. Treatment defined: oral pan-JAK inhibitor, 5-10 mg twice daily. Peripheral blood and lesional scalp punch biopsies were taken from alopecia areata patients. Germline loops: CDR1 SGDLS, CDR2 YYNGEE. This CDR3 is built from 13 residues. V was shortened by 4 bases and J by 0 bases, with 6 bases between the two germline ends. Investigators isolated RNA and reverse transcribed it into cDNA to act as the sequencing template. Repertoires were generated with immunoSEQ multiplex PCR, while TCRdb's copy carries only in-frame clones and drops some. The profile shows a few thousand clones, around 65% of them singletons. The entry originates in a study of CD8+ T cells in alopecia areata.

The receptor was derived from a human donor with alopecia areata. The chain combines TRBV9 with TRBJ2-3, with unresolved D. This specimen was skin, taken between weeks 30 and 35, from a patient treated with tofacitinib. The CDR3 is CASSPDSTDTQYF. The DNA of the CDR3 is TGTGCCAGCAGCCCAGACAGCACAGATACGCAGTATTTT.